This paragraph reports one T cell receptor beta chain. Repertoires were generated with immunoSEQ multiplex PCR, while TCRdb's copy carries only in-frame clones and drops some. The table includes hundreds of thousands of clones, approximately 88% detected once. The sample is drawn from a study of blood T cell repertoires in COVID-19. Trimming took off 3 bases at V and 4 bases at J, with 23 bases between the two ends. The CDR3 covers 18 residues. This receptor was identified in a woman in her 50s with COVID-19, enrolled during active disease. Sequencing was performed on peripheral blood. V and J are TRBV5-3 and TRBJ1-5, with no clear D. TRBV5-3 is an open reading frame whose function is uncertain. The CDR3 DNA follows: TGTGCCAGAAGCTCCCAACTTTTTTTAGGACTCAAGAATCAGCCCCAGCATTTT. Translation gives CARSSQLFLGLKNQPQHF.